This T cell receptor beta chain was captured in a study of low-dose radiotherapy and immunotherapy resistance in tumors. Whole-study context: Intravenous cyclophosphamide 200 mg/m2 was given every two weeks, one day before radiation and immunotherapy.

Germline values: CDR1 MNHEY, CDR2 SMNVEV (reference sequence). With 3 bases removed from V and 8 bases from J, the gap between germline ends came to 10 bases. There are 12 residues in the CDR3. First-strand cDNA used TRAV- and TRBV-specific primers, covering alpha and beta chains. TCRs were amplified for approximately 22 PCR cycles with a constant-region primer and V-primer adapter. Each CDR3 protein is one row after TCRdb ran MiXCR on the reads. The data show 95,000 to 100,000 distinct CDR3 sequences, with about 20% seen just once and 4.1% held by the top ten. This clonotype was seen repeatedly, ten times or more. Time point of the sample: after trial treatment. The treatment here: LDRT plus nivolumab, ipilimumab, low-dose cyclophosphamide and aspirin (RACIN trial).

The genes are TRBV27 and TRBJ1-2; D is possibly TRBD1 (6 bases). The sequence was obtained from a male donor with prostate cancer. The material sequenced was PBMCs, taken after low-dose radiotherapy plus immunotherapy. The CDR3 spells CASSLPGGGYTF. CDR3 DNA sequence: TGTGCCAGCAGTTTGCCGGGGGGCGGCTACACCTTC.